These 21 T cell receptor beta chains were all obtained from the same sample, sequenced in a study of STAT5B mutations in CD4+ large granular lymphocyte leukemia. The method was immunoSEQ multiplex PCR; TCRdb's version includes in-frame clones alone and lacks a portion of them. The table has 30,000 to 40,000 clones, less than 70% seen once. The sample taken for sequencing was CD4+ T cells from blood buffy coats. The source is a human donor in good health.

J is TRBJ1-1 and V is TRBV30; D gene unclear. Trimming pared 0 bases from V and 5 bases from J, leaving 10 bases between. The CDR3 runs 13 residues. Germline-derived CDR1 and CDR2 are GTSNPN and SVGIG (reference sequence). CDR3 residues: CAWSVLPGTEAFF. DNA for the CDR3: TGTGCCTGGAGTGTACTCCCGGGTACTGAAGCTTTCTTT.

V gene TRBV9 combines with J gene TRBJ2-2; D unresolved. Germline V lookup: CDR1 SGDLS, CDR2 YYNGEE. The CDR3 is 13 amino acids. Trimming took 2 bases from V and 7 from J, leaving 9 bases between them. The DNA of the CDR3 is TGTGCCAGCAGCGTGTTAGGAGTCGGGGAGCTGTTTTTT. Protein: CASSVLGVGELFF.

V gene TRBV7-2 combines with J gene TRBJ2-2; possibly TRBD1 for D (6 bases). This CDR3 contains 17 residues. Trimming removed 2 bases at V and 1 base at J, with 14 bases between. Germline-derived CDR1 and CDR2 are SGHTA and FQGNSA. CDR3 residues: CASSLPQGWWNTGELFF. The DNA of the CDR3 is TGTGCCAGCAGCTTACCTCAGGGGTGGTGGAACACCGGGGAGCTGTTTTTT.

The gene calls are TRBV7-3 and TRBJ2-5, with a possible D match to TRBD2 (5 bases). From germline, CDR1 is SGHTA and CDR2 FQGTGA. The V end was cut by 5 bases, the J end by 5 bases, with 21 bases between. The CDR3 is 16 amino acids. CDR3 in DNA: TGTGCCAGCAGCCTAGGACCAGCGGTTGGGATGGAGACCCAGTACTTC. The encoded protein is CASSLGPAVGMETQYF.

This clone came up a few times. This sequence joins TRBV29-1 and TRBJ1-1; a possible D gene is TRBD1 (5 bases). CDR1 SQVTM and CDR2 ANQGSEA come from the germline V gene. Deletions cut 7 bases from V and 4 bases from J, with 16 bases between. The CDR3 totals 13 residues. In DNA form, the CDR3 reads TGCAGCGGGAAGAGGGGCTCAGGCACTGAAGCTTTCTTT. Translation: CSGKRGSGTEAFF.

This chain joins TRBV6-1 and TRBJ1-5; TRBD1 matches 7 bases. In germline, CDR1 is MNHNS, CDR2 SASEGT. CDR3 length: 15 residues. Trimming cost V 6 bases and J 0 bases; bases outside gene matches: 5. The CDR3 coding sequence is TGTGCCAGCAGCCAGGGGGGATATAGCAATCAGCCCCAGCATTTT. Translated: CASSQGGYSNQPQHF.

This clone appeared a few times. The chain couples TRBV10-2 to TRBJ1-5; D gene uncertain. Germline V CDR1 and CDR2: WSHSY, SAAADI. The CDR3 extends over 17 amino acids. V was shortened by 0 bases and J by 5 bases, with 17 bases between the two germline ends. CDR3 sequence reads: CASSESLGREPYQPQHF. CDR3 sequence (DNA): TGCGCCAGCAGTGAGTCCCTAGGGCGAGAACCCTATCAGCCCCAGCATTTT.

This clone has only a few counts. The chain joins TRBV4-2 to TRBJ2-6; either TRBD1 or TRBD2 may supply D (5 bases each). The CDR3 spans 18 residues. V was pared by 0 bases and J by 4 bases, with 16 bases between. CDR1 LGHNA and CDR2 YNFKEQ come from the germline V gene. The CDR3 nucleotides read TGTGCCAGCAGCCAAGATCGAGGACGGGGCACCGGGGCCAACGTCCTGACTTTC. This encodes CASSQDRGRGTGANVLTF.

The chain carries TRBV7-3 and TRBJ2-2; D not resolved. CDR3 length: 12 amino acids. Germline V lookup: CDR1 SGHTA, CDR2 FQGTGA. The V and J ends lost 6 bases and 2 bases respectively, with 4 bases between them. Written as DNA, the CDR3 is TGTGCCAGCAGTCTCAACACCGGGGAGCTGTTTTTT. Its translation is CASSLNTGELFF.

The chain is built from TRBV15 and TRBJ2-3; D is possibly TRBD2 (6 bases). The CDR3 length is 15 residues. Per germline, CDR1 LNHNV and CDR2 YYDKDF (reference sequence). V shed 3 bases and J shed 0 bases, with 10 bases lying between them. The CDR3 loop is CATSRRGRSTDTQYF. DNA of the CDR3: TGTGCCACCAGCAGGCGGGGTCGTAGCACAGATACGCAGTATTTT. The entire variable domain, with the rest obtained from reference TRBV15 and TRBJ2-3, is as follows: DAMVIQNPRYQVTQFGKPVTLSCSQTLNHNVMYWYQQKSSQAPKLLFHYYDKDFNNEADTPDNFQSRRPNTSFCFLDIRSPGLGDTAMYLCATSRRGRSTDTQYFGPGTRLTVL.

The gene calls are TRBV25-1 and TRBJ1-2; D unclear. Germline assignment: CDR1 MGHDK and CDR2 SYGVNS. The CDR3 runs to 11 residues. Trimming took 4 bases from V and 6 from J, leaving 6 bases between them. The CDR3 is CASSGVNGYTF. In DNA, the CDR3 is TGTGCCAGCAGTGGGGTCAATGGCTACACCTTC.

The sample holds one count of this clone. This chain connects TRBV6-6 to TRBJ2-4; 9 bases agree with TRBD1. CDR3 size: 15 residues. The germline V gene has CDR1 MNHNY and CDR2 SVGAGI (reference sequence). Unmatched junction bases numbered 10, after V lost 4 bases and J lost 9 bases. CDR3 region: CASSLLRGQGGIQYF. As DNA, the CDR3 is TGTGCCAGCAGTTTACTGCGGGGACAGGGTGGCATTCAGTACTTC.

The V call is TRBV9, the J call TRBJ2-1; 11 bases are a match to TRBD2. Germline CDR1 and CDR2: SGDLS and YYNGEE. V dropped 4 bases and J dropped 2; count of bases not matched to a gene: 2. The CDR3 runs to 15 residues. CDR3 amino acids: CASSLSGGAYNEQFF. The CDR3 nucleotides read TGTGCCAGCAGCCTTAGCGGGGGGGCCTACAATGAGCAGTTCTTC.

CDR3 amino acids: CASSQAGNPYSYEQYF. In DNA, the CDR3 is TGTGCCAGCAGCCAGGCAGGGAACCCCTACTCCTACGAGCAGTACTTC. The chain combines TRBV14 with TRBJ2-7, with D perhaps matching TRBD1 (5 bases). This CDR3 is 16 amino acids long. The germline gives CDR1 SGHDN, CDR2 FVKESK. Deletions cut 3 bases from V and 0 bases from J, with 15 bases between.

The CDR3 spells CASSSKLGAASTDTQYF. CDR3 DNA: TGTGCCAGCAGCTCGAAACTGGGGGCAGCTAGCACAGATACGCAGTATTTT. The rearrangement joins TRBV11-3 to TRBJ2-3; maybe TRBD1 (6 bases). Germline V CDR1 and CDR2: SGHNT, YENEEA. The CDR3 runs 17 residues. V was pared by 4 bases and J by 0 bases, with 17 bases between.

V gene TRBV11-2 combines with J gene TRBJ1-1, with D maybe TRBD1 (5 bases). Trimming pared 2 bases from V and 1 base from J, leaving 11 bases between. The CDR3 loop spans 15 amino acids. The V gene's germline CDR1 is SGHAT and CDR2 FQNNGV. CDR3 coding DNA: TGTGCCAGCAGCTTAAATGCGCAGGGGAACACTGAAGCTTTCTTT. It is translated as CASSLNAQGNTEAFF. The full variable domain, its missing parts supplied by reference TRBV11-2 and TRBJ1-1, is EAGVAQSPRYKIIEKRQSVAFWCNPISGHATLYWYQQILGQGPKLLIQFQNNGVVDDSQLPKDRFSAERLKGVDSTLKIQPAKLEDSAVYLCASSLNAQGNTEAFFGQGTRLTVV.

This chain uses TRBV5-6 with TRBJ2-1, with 12 bases matching TRBD1. This CDR3 spans 15 amino acids. The germline V gene has CDR1 SGHDT and CDR2 YYEEEE. V was clipped by 3 bases and J by 12 bases; unmatched bases: 10. The CDR3 DNA follows: TGTGCCAGCAGCTATCGGGACAGGGGGCTGGGTTGGCAGTTCTTC. Translation gives CASSYRDRGLGWQFF.

The gene calls are TRBV9 and TRBJ2-7; 8 positions agree with TRBD1. The CDR3 consists of 13 residues. With V trimmed by 3 bases and J by 6 bases, 5 bases remained unmatched. CDR1 is SGDLS and CDR2 is YYNGEE in the germline V gene. The CDR3 region has the DNA TGTGCCAGCAGCGGACAGGGGCACGGCGAGCAGTACTTC. As protein: CASSGQGHGEQYF.

This clone was counted a few times. V gene TRBV7-9 combines with J gene TRBJ1-4; no firm D call. V was pared by 4 bases and J by 8 bases, with 17 bases between. The CDR3 is made up of 15 amino acids. CDR1 and CDR2 (germline): SEHNR, FQNEAQ (reference sequence). This CDR3 is CASSSERPFGEKLFF. The CDR3, as DNA: TGTGCCAGCAGCTCCGAACGTCCCTTCGGGGAAAAACTGTTTTTT. Full variable domain (rest looked up from reference TRBV7-9 and TRBJ1-4): DTGVSQNPRHKITKRGQNVTFRCDPISEHNRLYWYRQTLGQGPEFLTYFQNEAQLEKSRLLSDRFSAERPKGSFSTLEIQRTEQGDSAMYLCASSSERPFGEKLFFGSGTQLSVL.

The count of this clone is one. The chain links TRBV9 to TRBJ1-4; 9 nucleotides agree with TRBD1. Germline lookup yields CDR1 SGDLS and CDR2 YYNGEE. The CDR3 spans 14 residues. The V and J ends lost 4 bases and 8 bases, in that order; junction bases with no gene match: 6. CDR3 region: CASSPGQGNEKLFF. CDR3 DNA: TGTGCCAGCAGCCCGGGACAGGGTAACGAAAAACTGTTTTTT.

This rearrangement joins TRBV4-1 to TRBJ1-5, with D possibly TRBD1 on 5 matching bases. V was clipped by 4 bases and J by 4 bases, with 11 bases between them. This CDR3 comprises 14 residues. Per germline, CDR1 MGHRA and CDR2 YSYEKL. CDR3 nucleotides: TGCGCCAGCAGCCCCGTGAGGGGAAATCAGCCCCAGCATTTT. Its translation: CASSPVRGNQPQHF.